This T cell receptor (beta chain) emerged from a study of blood T cell repertoires in COVID-19. Profiled with immunoSEQ multiplex PCR; TCRdb holds only in-frame clones, not every one. This table has 140,000 or so clones, 84% appearing once. V shed 4 bases and J shed 5 bases, with 11 bases lying between them. Looked up from germline, CDR1 is SGHVS and CDR2 is FQNEAQ. The CDR3 has 13 amino acids. A Seattle source enrolled patients during active infection and followed them longitudinally. This TCR was recovered from a man aged 25 to 45 with COVID-19, enrolled during active disease. Sequencing was carried out using peripheral blood. V usage is TRBV7-8 and J usage is TRBJ1-2; D possibly corresponds to TRBD1 (5 bases). Here the CDR3 DNA reads TGTGCCAGCAGCTCCAGGGTCGGGTATGGCTACACCTTC. This gives the protein CASSSRVGYGYTF.